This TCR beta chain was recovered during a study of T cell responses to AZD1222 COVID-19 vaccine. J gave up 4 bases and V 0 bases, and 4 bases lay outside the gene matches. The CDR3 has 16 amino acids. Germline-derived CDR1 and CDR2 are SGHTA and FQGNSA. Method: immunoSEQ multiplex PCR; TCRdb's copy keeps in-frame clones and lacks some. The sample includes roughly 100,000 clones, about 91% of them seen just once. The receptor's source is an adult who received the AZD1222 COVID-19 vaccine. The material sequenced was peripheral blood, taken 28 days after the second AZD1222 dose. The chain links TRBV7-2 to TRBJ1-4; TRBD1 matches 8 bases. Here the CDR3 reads CASSLATGGINEKLFF. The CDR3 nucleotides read TGTGCCAGCAGCTTAGCAACAGGGGGTATTAATGAAAAACTGTTTTTT.